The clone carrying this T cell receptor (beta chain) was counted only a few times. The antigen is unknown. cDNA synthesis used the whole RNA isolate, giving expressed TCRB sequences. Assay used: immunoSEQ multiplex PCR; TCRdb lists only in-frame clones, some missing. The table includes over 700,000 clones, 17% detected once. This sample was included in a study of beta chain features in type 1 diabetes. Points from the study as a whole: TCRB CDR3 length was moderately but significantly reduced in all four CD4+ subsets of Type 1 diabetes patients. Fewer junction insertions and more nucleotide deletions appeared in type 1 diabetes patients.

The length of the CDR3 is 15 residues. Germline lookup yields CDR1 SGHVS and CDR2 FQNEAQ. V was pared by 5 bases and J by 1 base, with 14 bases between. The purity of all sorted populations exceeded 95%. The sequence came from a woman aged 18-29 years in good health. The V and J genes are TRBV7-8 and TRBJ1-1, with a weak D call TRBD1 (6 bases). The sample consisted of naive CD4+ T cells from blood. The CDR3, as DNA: TGTGCCAGCAGCATTAGAGTAGGGGGGAACACTGAAGCTTTCTTT. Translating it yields CASSIRVGGNTEAFF.